These T cell receptor beta chains were read from a single sample in a study of Ad26.COV2.S vaccination and SARS-CoV-2 variants. Produced via immunoSEQ multiplex PCR; TCRdb's table is partial and in-frame only. The sample consists of over 350,000 clones, 80% to 90% of them appearing once. Sequencing used peripheral blood, obtained in a trial of Ad26.COV2.S vaccine versus placebo. The receptors were sampled from a person between 18 and 65 years old who received the Ad26.COV2.S COVID-19 vaccine or a placebo. Both conserved end residues are part of each CDR3. Each record gives: D gene, V gene, J gene, clone size, CDR3 length, CDR3 DNA, CDR3 protein. The D gene is left open where the match is weak. Size is omitted from some rows. Given values are once, few, many or a class for expanded clones.

>-|TRBV27|TRBJ2-7|-|14
TGTGCCAGCAGTTTGCAGGGGCAAAGGGGCGAGCAGTACTTC
CASSLQGQRGEQYF
>-|TRBV20-1|TRBJ2-7|-|11
TGCAGTACCGGGGGCCTGTACGAGCAGTACTTC
CSTGGLYEQYF
>-|TRBV7-9|TRBJ1-2|-|14
TGTGCCAGCAGCTTATGGGGCAGCAACTATGGCTACACCTTC
CASSLWGSNYGYTF
>-|TRBV6-5|TRBJ1-1|-|13
TGTGCCAGCAGTTACTCAGGGGGGGCTGAAGCTTTCTTT
CASSYSGGAEAFF
>-|TRBV6-5|TRBJ2-1|-|13
TGTGCCAGCAGTTTCCGGACGAAACATGAGCAGTTCTTC
CASSFRTKHEQFF
>TRBD1|TRBV7-9|TRBJ1-6|few|13
TGTGCCAGCAGCCTTGAACAGGGGGTAAACCTCCACTTT
CASSLEQGVNLHF
>-|TRBV3-1/TRBV3-2|TRBJ2-3|-|16
TGTGCCAGCAGCCAAGATCTCCTAGCGACTGGAGATACGCAGTATTTT
CASSQDLLATGDTQYF
>-|TRBV27|TRBJ2-3|-|14
TGTGCCAGCAGCCCCAGCGGTGTTGGAGATACGCAGTATTTT
CASSPSGVGDTQYF
>TRBD1|TRBV19|TRBJ2-3|-|14
TGTGCCAGCCTCCACAGGGGCCTCACAGATACGCAGTATTTT
CASLHRGLTDTQYF
>-|TRBV5-4|TRBJ1-2|-|16
TGTGCCAGCAGCTCAGACAGGTTGACGACTAACTATGGCTACACCTTC
CASSSDRLTTNYGYTF
>-|TRBV6-1|TRBJ1-6|-|11
TGTGCCAGCAGTGAGGGGGTCCCCCTCCACTTT
CASSEGVPLHF